This T cell receptor (beta chain) was identified during a study of human T cells and chemical hapten exposure. Study results and caveats: TCRs at high frequency, those above 1 in 1000, did not change with DPC sensitization. Clustering by CDR3 similarity yielded significantly more large clusters from expanded TCRs than controls.

In the study's own analysis: Between roughly 23,224 and 700,000 TCRs appeared in each sample, and the median stood at about 100,000. TCRdb reanalysed the RACE reads using MiXCR and keeps one entry per CDR3 protein. The V and J calls reflect TCRdb's pipeline rather than the authors' work. The sample has 90,000 to 110,000 distinct CDR3 sequences, less than 40% seen once. Described time point: patch test 3, about 24 weeks after DPC sensitization. This sample's treatment: therapeutic diphenylcyclopropenone sensitization with weekly scalp DPC. Unfractionated whole blood was the source of the extracted total RNA. Germline assignment: CDR1 MDHEN and CDR2 SYDVKM. CDR3 length: 15 residues. Deletions cut 3 bases from V and 0 bases from J, with 12 bases between. This clonotype was counted a few times. Its specificity is unknown.

The TCR was taken from a man in his forties with alopecia areata. Some clones in this sample may be carry-over from other donors' samples. The J gene is TRBJ2-7, the V gene TRBV28, with no clear D. This specimen was whole blood, taken in connection with sensitization to the hapten diphenylcyclopropenone (DPC). CDR3 coding DNA: TGTGCCAGCAGTTTCTCGGGCAGGCCCTCCTACGAGCAGTACTTC. It encodes CASSFSGRPSYEQYF. Full variable domain (remainder filled in from reference TRBV28 and TRBJ2-7): DVKVTQSSRYLVKRTGEKVFLECVQDMDHENMFWYRQDPGLGLRLIYFSYDVKMKEKGDIPEGYSVSREKKERFSLILESASTNQTSMYLCASSFSGRPSYEQYFGPGTRLTVT.